These 3 T cell receptor beta chains were all obtained from the same sample, sequenced in a study of blood T cell repertoires in COVID-19. The table came from immunoSEQ multiplex PCR; TCRdb's copy has only in-frame clones and leaves some out. The sample lists about 200,000 clones; 80% to 90% were seen once. The specimen was peripheral blood. The receptor set was obtained from a man aged 55-75 years who had recovered from COVID-19.

This chain uses TRBV25-1 with TRBJ2-5; 10 bases agree with TRBD2. With 1 base clipped from V and 4 bases from J, the junction kept 6 bases outside the gene matches. The germline V gene has CDR1 MGHDK and CDR2 SYGVNS. This CDR3 spans 16 amino acids. The chain's CDR3 is CASSEWWSGGAETQYF. In DNA form, the CDR3 reads TGTGCCAGCAGTGAATGGTGGAGCGGGGGGGCAGAGACCCAGTACTTC.

The genes are TRBV4-3 and TRBJ1-5; no reliable D call. The germline CDR1 and CDR2 sequences are LGHNA and YSLEER. Trimming shortened V by 0 bases and J by 0 bases, and 6 bases separated the two germline ends. This CDR3 region has 15 residues. The CDR3 loop reads CASSQDPNSNQPQHF. CDR3 bases: TGCGCCAGCAGCCAAGATCCTAATAGCAATCAGCCCCAGCATTTT.

The rearrangement uses TRBV24-1 and TRBJ2-3; D uncertain. From germline, CDR1 is KGHDR and CDR2 SFDVKD. Trimming pared 3 bases from V and 0 bases from J, leaving 12 bases between. The CDR3 runs 16 residues. The CDR3 DNA is TGTGCCACCAGTGATCACGGTCTTACTAGCACAGATACGCAGTATTTT. Protein sequence: CATSDHGLTSTDTQYF.